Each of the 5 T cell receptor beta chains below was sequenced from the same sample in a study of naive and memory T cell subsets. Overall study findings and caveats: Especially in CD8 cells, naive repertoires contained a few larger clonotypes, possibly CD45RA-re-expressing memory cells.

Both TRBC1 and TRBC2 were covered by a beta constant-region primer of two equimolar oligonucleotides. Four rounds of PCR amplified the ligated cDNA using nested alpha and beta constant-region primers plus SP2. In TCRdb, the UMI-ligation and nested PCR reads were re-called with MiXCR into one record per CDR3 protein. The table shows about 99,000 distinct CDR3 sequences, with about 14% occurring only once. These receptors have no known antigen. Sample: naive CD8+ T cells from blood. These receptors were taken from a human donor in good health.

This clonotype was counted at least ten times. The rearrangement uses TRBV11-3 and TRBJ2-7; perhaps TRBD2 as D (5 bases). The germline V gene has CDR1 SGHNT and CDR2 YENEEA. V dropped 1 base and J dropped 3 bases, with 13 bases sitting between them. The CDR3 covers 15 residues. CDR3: CASSLVPDLYYEQYF. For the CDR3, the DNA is TGTGCCAGCAGCTTAGTCCCGGACTTATACTACGAGCAGTACTTC.

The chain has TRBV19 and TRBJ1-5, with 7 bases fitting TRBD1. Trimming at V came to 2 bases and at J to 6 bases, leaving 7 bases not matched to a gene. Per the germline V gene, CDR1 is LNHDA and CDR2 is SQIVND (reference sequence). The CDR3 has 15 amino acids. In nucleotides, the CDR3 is TGTGCCAGTAGTATATATTCGGACAGGCCTCAGCCCCAGCATTTT. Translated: CASSIYSDRPQPQHF.

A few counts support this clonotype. CDR3 sequence (DNA): TGTGCCAGCAGTGAACGGAGGCAGAAGAGCACAGATACGCAGTATTTT. Amino acids: CASSERRQKSTDTQYF. The genes are TRBV2 and TRBJ2-3, with a tentative D call TRBD2 (5 bases). The CDR3 contains 16 residues. CDR1 is SNHLY, CDR2 FYNNEI, per germline. Trimming took off 2 bases at V and 0 bases at J, with 12 bases between the two ends.

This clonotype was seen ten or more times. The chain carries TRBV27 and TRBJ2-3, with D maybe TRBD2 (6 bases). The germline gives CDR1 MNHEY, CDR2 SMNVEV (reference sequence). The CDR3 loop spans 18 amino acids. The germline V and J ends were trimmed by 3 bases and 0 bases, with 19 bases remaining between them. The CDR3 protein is CASSFGDGAGTSTDTQYF. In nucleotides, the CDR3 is TGTGCCAGCAGTTTTGGGGACGGGGCGGGGACTAGCACAGATACGCAGTATTTT.

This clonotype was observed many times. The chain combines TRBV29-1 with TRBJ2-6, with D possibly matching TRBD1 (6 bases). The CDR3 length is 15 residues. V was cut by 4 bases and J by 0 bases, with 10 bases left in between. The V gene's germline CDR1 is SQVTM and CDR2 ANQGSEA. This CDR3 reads CSVGETGSGANVLTF. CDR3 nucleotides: TGCAGCGTTGGGGAGACAGGCTCTGGGGCCAACGTCCTGACTTTC.